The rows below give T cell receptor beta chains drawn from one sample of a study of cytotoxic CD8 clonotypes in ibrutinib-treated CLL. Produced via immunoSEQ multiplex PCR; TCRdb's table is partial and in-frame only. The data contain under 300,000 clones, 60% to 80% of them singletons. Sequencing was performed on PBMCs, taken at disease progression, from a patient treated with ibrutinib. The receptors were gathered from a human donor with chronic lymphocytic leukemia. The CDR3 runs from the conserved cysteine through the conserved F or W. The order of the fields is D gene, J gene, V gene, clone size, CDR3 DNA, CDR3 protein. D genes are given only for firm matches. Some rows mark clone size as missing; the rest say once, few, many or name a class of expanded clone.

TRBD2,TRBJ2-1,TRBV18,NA,TGTGCCAGCTCCCTCCGGACTAGCGGGGGGGCAATTGATGAGCAGTTCTTC,CASSLRTSGGAIDEQFF
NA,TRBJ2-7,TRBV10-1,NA,TGCGCCAGCAGTGAGGGGCAGCGGTCCTACGAGCAGTACTTC,CASSEGQRSYEQYF
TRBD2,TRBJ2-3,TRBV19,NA,TGTGCCAGTAGTACCGGACTAGCGGGAGGTTCAGATACGCAGTATTTT,CASSTGLAGGSDTQYF
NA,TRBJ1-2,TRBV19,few,TGTGCCAGTACACCGGGGAGCTACTATGGCTACACCTTC,CASTPGSYYGYTF
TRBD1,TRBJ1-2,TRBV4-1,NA,TGCGCCAGCAGCCAACCTTACAGGGGGCTCTATGGCTACACCTTC,CASSQPYRGLYGYTF
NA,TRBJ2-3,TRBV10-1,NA,TGCGCCAGCAGTAGCAACAGGGCGACGAGGAGGACGATAGATACGCAGTATTTT,CASSSNRATRRTIDTQYF
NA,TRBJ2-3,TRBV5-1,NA,TGCGCCAGCAGCTTGGGGAGGAGCACAGATACGCAGTATTTT,CASSLGRSTDTQYF
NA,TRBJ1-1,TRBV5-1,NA,TGCGCCAGCAGCCGCCCCGGGGCGAAGAACACTGAAGCTTTCTTT,CASSRPGAKNTEAFF
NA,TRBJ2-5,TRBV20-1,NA,TGCAGTGCTCGAGGGGAGACCCAGTACTTC,CSARGETQYF
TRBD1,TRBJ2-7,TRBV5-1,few,TGCGCCAGCAGTAAAGGAGCAAAACAGGGGAGCGAGCAGTACTTC,CASSKGAKQGSEQYF
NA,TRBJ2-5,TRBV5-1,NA,TGCGCCAGCAGCTCCCAAACAGGGATCCAAGAGACCCAGTACTTC,CASSSQTGIQETQYF
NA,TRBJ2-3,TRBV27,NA,TGTGCCAGCAGTTGGCGGCAGAGCACAGATACGCAGTATTTT,CASSWRQSTDTQYF
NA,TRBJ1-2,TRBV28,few,TGTGCCAGCAGGCGAACGGGACACTCTTTGGGAGGCTACACCTTC,CASRRTGHSLGGYTF
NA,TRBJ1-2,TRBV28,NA,TGTGCCAGCAGTTACAGCCAGAACTATGGCTACACCTTC,CASSYSQNYGYTF
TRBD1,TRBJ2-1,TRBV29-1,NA,TGCAGCGTTGCCCGAACCCCGGGACAGGTCAGTGTAGAGCAGTTCTTC,CSVARTPGQVSVEQFF
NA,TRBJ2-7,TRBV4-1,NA,TGCGCCAGCAGCCGGCCAGGGCTCGAGCAGTACTTC,CASSRPGLEQYF
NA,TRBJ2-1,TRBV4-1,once,TGCGCCAGCAGCTCCCGGCGAGGGTATGAGCAGTTCTTC,CASSSRRGYEQFF
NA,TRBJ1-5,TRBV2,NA,TGTGCCAGCAGAATTACAGGGCAGGAACCCCAGCATTTT,CASRITGQEPQHF
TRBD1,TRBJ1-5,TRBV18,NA,TGTGCCAGCTCACCCGGGACAGGGGTCCTTAATCAGCCCCAGCATTTT,CASSPGTGVLNQPQHF
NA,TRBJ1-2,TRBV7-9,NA,TGTGCCAGCAGCCAGGTGGGGGGCGTTAACTATGGCTACACCTTC,CASSQVGGVNYGYTF
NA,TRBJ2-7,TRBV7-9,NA,TGTGCCAGCAGCTTCAGGAACCCCTACGAGCAGTACTTC,CASSFRNPYEQYF
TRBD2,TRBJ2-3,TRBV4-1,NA,TGCGCCAGCAGCCAAGGGACGGGAGGGCCGACAGATACGCAGTATTTT,CASSQGTGGPTDTQYF
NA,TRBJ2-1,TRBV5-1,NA,TGCGCCAGCAGCTTGGACAGGGAGATCGATGAGCAGTTCTTC,CASSLDREIDEQFF
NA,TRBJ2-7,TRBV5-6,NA,TGTGCCAGCAGCCGGGACAATTCCTACGAGCAGTACTTC,CASSRDNSYEQYF
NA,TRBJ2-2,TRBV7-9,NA,TGTGCCAGCAGCCCGGACCGCCCCGGGGAGCTGTTTTTT,CASSPDRPGELFF
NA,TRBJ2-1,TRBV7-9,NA,TGTGCCAGCAGCTTAGGGACTAATGAGCAGTTCTTC,CASSLGTNEQFF
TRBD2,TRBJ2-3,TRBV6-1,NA,TGTGCCAGCAGCCCCTCAAGCGGGGGGGCGTATACGCAGTATTTT,CASSPSSGGAYTQYF
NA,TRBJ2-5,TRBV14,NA,TGTGCCAGCCGACCAGCTGGACGGCCCCGGACCCAGTACTTC,CASRPAGRPRTQYF
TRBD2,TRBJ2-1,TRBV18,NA,TGTGCCAGCTCACCACCGTTCGGCGGGGGGTTCAATGAGCAGTTCTTC,CASSPPFGGGFNEQFF
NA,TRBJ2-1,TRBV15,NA,TGTGCCACCAGCAGAGAAGCTTTGCGGGGACCGTACAATGAGCAGTTCTTC,CATSREALRGPYNEQFF
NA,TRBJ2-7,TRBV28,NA,TGTGCCAGCGCTCGCCTAGCCTCCTACGAGCAGTACTTC,CASARLASYEQYF
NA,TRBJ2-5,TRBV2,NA,TGTGCCAGCAGTGTGGCTCGGAATTCTATAGCGGCTATATACTTC,CASSVARNSIAAIYF
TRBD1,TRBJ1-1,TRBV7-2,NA,TGTGCCAGCAGCACAGGACAGGGGAGCGCTGAAGCTTTCTTT,CASSTGQGSAEAFF
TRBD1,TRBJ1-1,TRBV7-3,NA,TGTGCCAGCAGCCCCGGACAGGGGAGTATGGAAGCTTTCTTT,CASSPGQGSMEAFF
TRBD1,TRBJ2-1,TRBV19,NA,TGTGCCAGTAGTCCTACAGGGGCCTGGTACAATGAGCAGTTCTTC,CASSPTGAWYNEQFF
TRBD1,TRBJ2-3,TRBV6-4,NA,TGTGCCAGCAGAGTGGGGGACAGGCTCACAGATACGCAGTATTTT,CASRVGDRLTDTQYF
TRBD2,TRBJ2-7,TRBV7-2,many,TGTGCCAGCAGCTGGGGGGGCTCCTACGAGCAGTACTTC,CASSWGGSYEQYF
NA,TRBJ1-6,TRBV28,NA,TGTGCCAGCAGTTATGCGGGCATACTCCACTTT,CASSYAGILHF
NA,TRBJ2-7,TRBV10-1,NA,TGCGCCAGCAGTGAAGGGGGGACAGCCTCCTACGAGCAGTACTTC,CASSEGGTASYEQYF
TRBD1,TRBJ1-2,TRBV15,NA,TGTGCCACCAGCAGTAGGGCAGGGGGCGGCTACACCTTC,CATSSRAGGGYTF
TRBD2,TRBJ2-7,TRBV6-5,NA,TGTGCCAGCAGGCGTACTAGCGGGAGGAGCGAGCAGTACTTC,CASRRTSGRSEQYF
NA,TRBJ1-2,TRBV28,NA,TGTGCCAGCAGGCTAGATGGTGGCTACACCTTC,CASRLDGGYTF
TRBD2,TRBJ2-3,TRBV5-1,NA,TGCGCCAGCAACGGACTAGCGGGAGATACGCAGTATTTT,CASNGLAGDTQYF
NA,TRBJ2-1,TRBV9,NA,TGTGCCAGCAGCGGACCGACCGGGCCCCTAGCGAGTTATGAGCAGTTCTTC,CASSGPTGPLASYEQFF
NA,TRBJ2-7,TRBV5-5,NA,TGTGCCAGCAGCCCGGTCCCGACCTACGAGCAGTACTTC,CASSPVPTYEQYF
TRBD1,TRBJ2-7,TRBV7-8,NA,TGTGCCAGCAGCTTAATGGGGACAGGACTCTACGAGCAGTACTTC,CASSLMGTGLYEQYF
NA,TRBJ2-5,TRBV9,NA,TGTGCCAGCAGCGGGGGACCCGAGCAAGAGACCCAGTACTTC,CASSGGPEQETQYF
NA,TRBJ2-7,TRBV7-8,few,TGTGCCAGCAGCTTTACCCTGCGGTACGAGCAGTACTTC,CASSFTLRYEQYF
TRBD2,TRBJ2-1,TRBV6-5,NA,TGTGCCAGCAGTTACGCCGGACTAGCGGGAGCGGGTGAGCAGTTCTTC,CASSYAGLAGAGEQFF
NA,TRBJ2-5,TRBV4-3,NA,TGCGCCAGCAGCCAAGAGGGCAGGGCGGGGACCCAGTACTTC,CASSQEGRAGTQYF
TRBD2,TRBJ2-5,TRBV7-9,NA,TGTGCCAGCAGCCCCAGAGGACTAGCGGGGGAACAAGAGACCCAGTACTTC,CASSPRGLAGEQETQYF
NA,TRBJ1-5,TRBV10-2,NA,TGCGCCAGCCAGAGGACAGATAGCAATCAGCCCCAGCATTTT,CASQRTDSNQPQHF
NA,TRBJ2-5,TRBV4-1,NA,TGCGCCAGCAGCCAAGTCCGTCTAGTGGGGGTAGAGACCCAGTACTTC,CASSQVRLVGVETQYF
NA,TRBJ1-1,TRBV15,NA,TGTGCCACCAGCAGAGCCAGCGAAGCTTTCTTT,CATSRASEAFF